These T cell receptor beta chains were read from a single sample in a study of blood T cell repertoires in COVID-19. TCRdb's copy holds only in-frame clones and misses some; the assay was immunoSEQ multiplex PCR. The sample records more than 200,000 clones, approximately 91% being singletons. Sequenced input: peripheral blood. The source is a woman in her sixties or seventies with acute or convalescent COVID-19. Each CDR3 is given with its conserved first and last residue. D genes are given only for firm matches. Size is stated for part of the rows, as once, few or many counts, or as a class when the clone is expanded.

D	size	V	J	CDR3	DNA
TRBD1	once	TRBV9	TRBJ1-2	CASSEGQGSGGYTF	TGTGCCAGCAGCGAAGGACAGGGGTCGGGTGGCTACACCTTC
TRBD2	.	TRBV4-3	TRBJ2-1	CASSPTRTSVDNEQFF	TGCGCCAGCAGCCCTACAAGGACTAGCGTCGACAATGAGCAGTTCTTC
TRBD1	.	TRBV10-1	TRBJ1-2	CASSGGQIYGYTF	TGCGCCAGCAGTGGGGGACAGATTTATGGCTACACCTTC
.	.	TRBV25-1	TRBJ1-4	CASSDTSRVGEKLFF	TGTGCCAGCAGTGATACTAGCAGGGTAGGCGAAAAACTGTTTTTT
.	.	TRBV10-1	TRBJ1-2	CASTLDRPYGYTF	TGCGCCAGCACCCTAGACAGACCCTATGGCTACACCTTC
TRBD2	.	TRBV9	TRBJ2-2	CASSVVPSGTSGELFF	TGTGCCAGCAGCGTAGTACCTAGCGGGACCTCCGGGGAGCTGTTTTTT
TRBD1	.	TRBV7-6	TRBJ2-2	CASSPRQGDTGELFF	TGTGCCAGCAGCCCCAGACAGGGAGACACCGGGGAGCTGTTTTTT
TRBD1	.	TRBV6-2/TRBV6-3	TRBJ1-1	CASSYSTDRIDTEAFF	TGTGCCAGCAGTTACTCGACGGACAGGATTGACACTGAAGCTTTCTTT
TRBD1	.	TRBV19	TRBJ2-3	CASSIVRPQGARGDTQYF	TGTGCCAGTAGTATAGTCCGCCCACAGGGGGCTAGAGGAGATACGCAGTATTTT
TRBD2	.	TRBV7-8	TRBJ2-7	CASSEGGRLSYEQYF	TGTGCCAGCAGCGAAGGCGGGAGACTCTCCTACGAGCAGTACTTC
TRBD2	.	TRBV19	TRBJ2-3	CASSIAGSGGSSTQYF	TGTGCCAGTAGTATAGCCGGTAGCGGGGGGTCGAGTACGCAGTATTTT
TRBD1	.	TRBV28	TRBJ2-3	CASSLDRGHTDTQYF	TGTGCCAGCAGTTTAGACAGGGGGCACACAGATACGCAGTATTTT
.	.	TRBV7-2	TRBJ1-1	CASSLFINTEAFF	TGTGCCAGCAGCCTATTTATAAACACTGAAGCTTTCTTT
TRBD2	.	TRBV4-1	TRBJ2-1	CASSQAGTGLAYNEQFF	TGCGCCAGCAGCCAAGCGGGAACGGGACTAGCTTACAATGAGCAGTTCTTC
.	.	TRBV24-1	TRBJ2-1	CATSGLSSYNEQFF	TGTGCCACCAGTGGACTCAGCTCCTACAATGAGCAGTTCTTC
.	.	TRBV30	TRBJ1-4	CAWNGAAGAEEKLFF	TGTGCCTGGAATGGGGCTGCGGGGGCGGAAGAAAAACTGTTTTTT
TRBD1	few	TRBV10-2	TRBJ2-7	CASSTLKRTGYEQYF	TGCGCCAGCTCTACTCTTAAAAGGACAGGCTACGAGCAGTACTTC
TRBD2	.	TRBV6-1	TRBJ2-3	CASSDTLAGGDTQYF	TGTGCCAGCAGTGATACGCTAGCGGGAGGAGATACGCAGTATTTT
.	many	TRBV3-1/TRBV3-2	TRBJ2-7	CASSQGGGEYF	TGTGCCAGCAGCCAGGGAGGTGGAGAGTACTTC
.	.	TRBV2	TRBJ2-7	CASSGDGGRGGDYEQYF	TGTGCCAGCAGTGGTGACGGAGGTAGAGGGGGAGACTACGAGCAGTACTTC
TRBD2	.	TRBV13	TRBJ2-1	CASSSHRGGIPVEQFF	TGTGCCAGCAGCTCCCATCGGGGGGGCATACCGGTTGAGCAGTTCTTC
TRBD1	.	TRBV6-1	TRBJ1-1	CASSERWTGSLTEAFF	TGTGCCAGCAGTGAAAGGTGGACAGGGAGCTTAACTGAAGCTTTCTTT
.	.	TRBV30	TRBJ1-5	CAWSGGGHPGGQPQHF	TGTGCCTGGAGCGGAGGTGGGCATCCCGGGGGTCAGCCCCAGCATTTT
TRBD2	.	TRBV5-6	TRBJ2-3	CASSPQTSGGTDTQYF	TGTGCCAGCAGCCCGCAGACTAGCGGGGGGACAGATACGCAGTATTTT
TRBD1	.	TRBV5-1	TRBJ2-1	CASSSGTGGLNEQFF	TGCGCCAGCAGCTCCGGGACAGGGGGCCTCAATGAGCAGTTCTTC
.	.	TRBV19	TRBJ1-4	CASSSTVQSNEKLFF	TGTGCCAGTAGTAGTACCGTCCAGTCTAATGAAAAACTGTTTTTT
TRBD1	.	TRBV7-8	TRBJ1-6	CASSKEGTDRSPLHF	TGTGCCAGCAGCAAAGAGGGGACAGATAGATCACCCCTCCACTTT
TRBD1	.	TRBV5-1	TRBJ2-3	CASSTGQGQGKSDTQYF	TGCGCCAGCAGCACGGGACAGGGGCAAGGGAAGTCAGATACGCAGTATTTT
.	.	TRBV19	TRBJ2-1	CASSIYPGEQFF	TGTGCCAGTAGTATTTACCCGGGTGAGCAGTTCTTC
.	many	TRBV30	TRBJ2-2	CAWSRLANTGELFF	TGTGCCTGGTCCAGACTAGCGAACACCGGGGAGCTGTTTTTT
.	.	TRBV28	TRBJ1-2	CASSSRTYGYTF	TGTGCCAGCAGTTCGAGAACCTATGGCTACACCTTC
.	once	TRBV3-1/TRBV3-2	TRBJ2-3	CASSARDFGSDTQYF	TGTGCCAGCAGCGCCCGGGACTTTGGGAGTGATACGCAGTATTTT
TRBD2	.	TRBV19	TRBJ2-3	CATTSGGASDTQYF	TGTGCCACCACTAGCGGGGGGGCCTCAGATACGCAGTATTTT
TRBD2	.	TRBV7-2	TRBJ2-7	CASSLGSTSGAYEQYF	TGTGCCAGCAGCTTAGGTAGTACTAGCGGGGCCTACGAGCAGTACTTC
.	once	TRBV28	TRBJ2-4	CASSLQGSVKNIQYF	TGTGCCAGCAGTTTGCAGGGATCCGTCAAAAACATTCAGTACTTC
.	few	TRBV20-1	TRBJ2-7	CSASGLNEQYF	TGCAGTGCTAGCGGACTAAACGAGCAGTACTTC
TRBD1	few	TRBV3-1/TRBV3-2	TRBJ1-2	CASRGTARDGGYTF	TGTGCCAGCAGGGGGACAGCCCGTGATGGAGGCTACACCTTC
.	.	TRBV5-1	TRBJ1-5	CASSPGAFSNQPQHF	TGCGCCAGCAGCCCTGGGGCGTTTTCGAATCAGCCCCAGCATTTT
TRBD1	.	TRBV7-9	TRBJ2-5	CASSLTGGLVETQYF	TGTGCCAGCAGCTTAACAGGGGGTTTGGTAGAGACCCAGTACTTC
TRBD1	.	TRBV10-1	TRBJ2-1	CASSVDRGYNGQFF	TGCGCCAGCAGTGTGGACAGGGGATACAATGGGCAGTTCTTC